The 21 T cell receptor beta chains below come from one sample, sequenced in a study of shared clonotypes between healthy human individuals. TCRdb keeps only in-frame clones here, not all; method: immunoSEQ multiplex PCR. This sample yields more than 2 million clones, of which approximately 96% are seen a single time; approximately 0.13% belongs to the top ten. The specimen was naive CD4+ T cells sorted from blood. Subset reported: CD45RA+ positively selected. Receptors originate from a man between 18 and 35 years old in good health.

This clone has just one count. The CDR3 sequence is CASSVGGGSREKLFF. CDR3 sequence (DNA): TGTGCCAGCAGCGTAGGCGGGGGATCTCGTGAAAAACTGTTTTTT. V gene TRBV9 combines with J gene TRBJ1-4; tentatively, D is TRBD1 (5 bases). Per the germline V gene, CDR1 is SGDLS and CDR2 is YYNGEE. This CDR3 spans 15 amino acids. The V gene lost 0 bases and the J gene lost 7 bases, with 13 bases spanning the gap.

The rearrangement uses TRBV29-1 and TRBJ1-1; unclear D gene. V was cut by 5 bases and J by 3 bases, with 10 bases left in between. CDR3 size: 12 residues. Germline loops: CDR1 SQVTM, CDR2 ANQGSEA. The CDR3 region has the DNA TGCAGCGTTTCGAATGGGGACACTGAAGCTTTCTTT. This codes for CSVSNGDTEAFF.

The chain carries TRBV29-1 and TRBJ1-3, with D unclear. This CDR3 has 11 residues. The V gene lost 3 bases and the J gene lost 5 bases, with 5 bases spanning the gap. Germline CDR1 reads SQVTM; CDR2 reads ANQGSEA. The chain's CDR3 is CSVEHRNTIYF. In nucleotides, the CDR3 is TGCAGCGTTGAGCACAGAAACACCATATATTTT. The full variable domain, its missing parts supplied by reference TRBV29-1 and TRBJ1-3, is SAVISQKPSRDICQRGTSLTIQCQVDSQVTMMFWYRQQPGQSLTLIATANQGSEATYESGFVIDKFPISRPNLTFSTLTVSNMSPEDSSIYLCSVEHRNTIYFGEGSWLTVV.

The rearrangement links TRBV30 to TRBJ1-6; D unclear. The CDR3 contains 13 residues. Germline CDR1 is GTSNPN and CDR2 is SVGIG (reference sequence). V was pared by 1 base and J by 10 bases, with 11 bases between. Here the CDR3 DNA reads TGTGCCTGGAGTGAATCGGGTGGGTCACCCCTCCACTTT. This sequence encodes CAWSESGGSPLHF.

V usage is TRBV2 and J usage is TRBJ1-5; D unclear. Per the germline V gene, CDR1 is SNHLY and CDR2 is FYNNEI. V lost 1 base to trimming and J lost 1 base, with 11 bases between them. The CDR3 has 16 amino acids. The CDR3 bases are TGTGCCAGCAGTGAAGACGGTCCTTCGAGCAATCAGCCCCAGCATTTT. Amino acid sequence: CASSEDGPSSNQPQHF.

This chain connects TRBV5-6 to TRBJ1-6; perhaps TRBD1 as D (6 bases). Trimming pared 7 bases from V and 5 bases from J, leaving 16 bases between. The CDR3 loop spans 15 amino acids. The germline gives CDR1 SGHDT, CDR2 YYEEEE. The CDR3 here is CASSSNRVDNSPLHF. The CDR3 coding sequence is TGTGCCAGCTCCAGTAACAGGGTCGATAATTCACCCCTCCACTTT.

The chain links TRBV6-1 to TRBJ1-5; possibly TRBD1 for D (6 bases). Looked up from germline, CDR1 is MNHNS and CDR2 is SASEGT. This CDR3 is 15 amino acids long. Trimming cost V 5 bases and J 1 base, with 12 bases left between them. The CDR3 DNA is TGTGCCAGCAGTTGGGGACAATCCAGCAATCAGCCCCAGCATTTT. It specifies CASSWGQSSNQPQHF.

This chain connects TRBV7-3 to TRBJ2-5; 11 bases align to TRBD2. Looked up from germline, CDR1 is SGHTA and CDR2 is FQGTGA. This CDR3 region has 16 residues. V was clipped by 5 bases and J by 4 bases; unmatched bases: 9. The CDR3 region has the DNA TGTGCCAGCAGCCAGGGTGCTAGCGGGGGGATAGAGACCCAGTACTTC. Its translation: CASSQGASGGIETQYF.

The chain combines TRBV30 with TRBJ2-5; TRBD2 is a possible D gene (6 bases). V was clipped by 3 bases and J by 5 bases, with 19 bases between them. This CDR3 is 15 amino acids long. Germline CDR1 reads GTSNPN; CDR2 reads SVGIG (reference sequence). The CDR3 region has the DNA TGTGCCTGGAGCCGGGACGTAGGGAGGTCCGAGACCCAGTACTTC. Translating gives CAWSRDVGRSETQYF.

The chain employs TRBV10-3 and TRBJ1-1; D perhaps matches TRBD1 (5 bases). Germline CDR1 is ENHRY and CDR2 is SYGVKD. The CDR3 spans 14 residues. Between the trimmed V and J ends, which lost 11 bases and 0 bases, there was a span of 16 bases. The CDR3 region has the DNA TGTGCCGCCAGGGCCCAGGGAGTGAACACTGAAGCTTTCTTT. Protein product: CAARAQGVNTEAFF.

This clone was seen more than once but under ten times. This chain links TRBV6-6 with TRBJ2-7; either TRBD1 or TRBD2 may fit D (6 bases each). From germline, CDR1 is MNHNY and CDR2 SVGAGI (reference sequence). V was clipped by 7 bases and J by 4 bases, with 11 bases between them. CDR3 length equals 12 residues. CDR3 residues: CASMGGSYEQYF. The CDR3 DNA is TGTGCCAGCATGGGGGGCTCGTACGAGCAGTACTTC.

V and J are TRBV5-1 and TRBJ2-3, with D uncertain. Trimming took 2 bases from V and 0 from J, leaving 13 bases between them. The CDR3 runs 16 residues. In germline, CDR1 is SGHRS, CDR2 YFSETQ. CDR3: CASSLGVPGSTDTQYF. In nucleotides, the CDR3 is TGCGCCAGCAGCTTAGGTGTACCGGGTAGCACAGATACGCAGTATTTT.

The CDR3 DNA sequence: TGTGCCAGCAGCGATGGACAGCCGGTGACTAACTATGGCTACACCTTC. Translated, it gives CASSDGQPVTNYGYTF. The chain employs TRBV6-6 and TRBJ1-2, with D tentatively TRBD1 (6 bases). The CDR3 has 16 residues. Germline loops: CDR1 MNHNY, CDR2 SVGAGI (reference sequence). Trimming pared 6 bases from V and 0 bases from J, leaving 17 bases between.

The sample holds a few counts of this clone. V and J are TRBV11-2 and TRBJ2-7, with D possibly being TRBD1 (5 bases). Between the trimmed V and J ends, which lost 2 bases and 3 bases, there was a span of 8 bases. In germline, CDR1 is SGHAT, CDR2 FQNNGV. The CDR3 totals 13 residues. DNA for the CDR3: TGTGCCAGCAGCTTAAGGCAGGGCTACGAGCAGTACTTC. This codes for CASSLRQGYEQYF.

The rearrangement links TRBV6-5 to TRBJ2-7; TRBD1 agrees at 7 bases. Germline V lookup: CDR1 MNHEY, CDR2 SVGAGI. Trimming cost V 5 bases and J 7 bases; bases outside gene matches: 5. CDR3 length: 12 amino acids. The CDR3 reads CASSLNRGEQYF. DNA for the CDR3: TGTGCCAGCAGTCTAAACAGGGGAGAGCAGTACTTC.

CDR3 in amino acids: CASSLGGRASGNEQFF. CDR3 DNA sequence: TGTGCCAGCAGCTTAGGAGGGAGGGCCTCTGGCAATGAGCAGTTCTTC. The chain has TRBV7-2 and TRBJ2-1; TRBD2 matches 7 bases. V was pared by 1 base and J by 6 bases, with 9 bases of the junction left unmatched. CDR3 length: 16 residues. CDR1 and CDR2 (germline): SGHTA, FQGNSA.

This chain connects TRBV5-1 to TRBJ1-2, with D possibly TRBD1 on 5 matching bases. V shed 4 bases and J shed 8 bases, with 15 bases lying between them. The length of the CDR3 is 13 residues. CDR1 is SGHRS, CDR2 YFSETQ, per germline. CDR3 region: CASSASGGGGYTF. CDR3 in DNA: TGCGCCAGCAGCGCTTCGGGGGGAGGCGGCTACACCTTC.

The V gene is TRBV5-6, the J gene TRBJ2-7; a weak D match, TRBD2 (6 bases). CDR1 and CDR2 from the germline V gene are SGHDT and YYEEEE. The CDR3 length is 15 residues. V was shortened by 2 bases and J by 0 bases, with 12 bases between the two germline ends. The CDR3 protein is CASSFGTSYSYEQYF. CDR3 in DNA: TGTGCCAGCAGCTTCGGGACTTCATACTCCTACGAGCAGTACTTC.

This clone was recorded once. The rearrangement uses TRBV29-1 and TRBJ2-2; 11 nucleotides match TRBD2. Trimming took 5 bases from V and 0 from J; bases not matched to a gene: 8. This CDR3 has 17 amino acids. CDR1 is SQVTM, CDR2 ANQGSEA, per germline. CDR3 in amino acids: CSVPLAGGPSNTGELFF. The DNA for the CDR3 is TGCAGCGTTCCGCTAGCGGGGGGCCCGTCGAACACCGGGGAGCTGTTTTTT.

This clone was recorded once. The CDR3 sequence is CATSFRRQNTEAFF. Here the CDR3 DNA reads TGTGCCACCAGCTTTCGACGGCAGAACACTGAAGCTTTCTTT. This chain links TRBV15 with TRBJ1-1; D remains ambiguous. The CDR3 is 14 residues long. V lost 5 bases and J 1 base, leaving 11 bases between the germline ends. Per germline, CDR1 LNHNV and CDR2 YYDKDF (reference sequence).

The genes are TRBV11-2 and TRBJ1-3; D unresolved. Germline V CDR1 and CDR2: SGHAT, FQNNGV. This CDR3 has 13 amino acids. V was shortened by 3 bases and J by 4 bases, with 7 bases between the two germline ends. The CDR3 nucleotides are TGTGCCAGCAGCTTCCCCGGCGGAAACACCATATATTTT. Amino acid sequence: CASSFPGGNTIYF.